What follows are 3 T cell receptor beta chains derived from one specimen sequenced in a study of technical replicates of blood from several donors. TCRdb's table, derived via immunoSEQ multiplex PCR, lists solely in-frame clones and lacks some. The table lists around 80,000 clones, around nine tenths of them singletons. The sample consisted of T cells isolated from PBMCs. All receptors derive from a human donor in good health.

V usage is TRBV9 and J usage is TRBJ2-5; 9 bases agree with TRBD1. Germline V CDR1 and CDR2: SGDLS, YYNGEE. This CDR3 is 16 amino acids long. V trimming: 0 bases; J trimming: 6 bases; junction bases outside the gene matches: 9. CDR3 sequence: CASSVGRGGQGQTQYF. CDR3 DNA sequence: TGTGCCAGCAGCGTAGGACGAGGGGGACAGGGACAGACCCAGTACTTC.

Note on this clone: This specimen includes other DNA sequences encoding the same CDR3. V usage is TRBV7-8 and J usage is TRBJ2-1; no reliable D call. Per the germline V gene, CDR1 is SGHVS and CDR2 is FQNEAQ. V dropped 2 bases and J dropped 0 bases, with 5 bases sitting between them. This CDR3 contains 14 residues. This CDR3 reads CASSLPGSYNEQFF. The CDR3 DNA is TGTGCCAGCAGCTTACCCGGCTCCTACAATGAGCAGTTCTTC.

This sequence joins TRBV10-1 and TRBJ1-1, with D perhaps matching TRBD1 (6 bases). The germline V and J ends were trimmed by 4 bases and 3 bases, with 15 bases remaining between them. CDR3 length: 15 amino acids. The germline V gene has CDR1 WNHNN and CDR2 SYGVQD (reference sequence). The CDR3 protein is CASSANRVRDTEAFF. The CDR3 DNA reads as TGCGCCAGCAGTGCAAACAGGGTAAGGGACACTGAAGCTTTCTTT.